This is a list of T cell receptor beta chains from one sample in a study of ipilimumab plus nivolumab after autologous stem cell transplantation. Libraries were prepared by immunoSEQ multiplex PCR; TCRdb keeps only in-frame clonotypes and omits some of them. The table has more than 15,000 clones, approximately 79% seen once. Sequencing was performed on PBMCs, taken in a trial of ipilimumab plus nivolumab as post-transplant consolidation. The receptor source for this set is a male donor with diffuse large B-cell lymphoma. Both conserved end residues are part of each CDR3. D genes are given only for firm matches. Size tells how often a clone was seen (once, few, many) or the class of an expanded clone, and some rows leave it out.

abundance: .; j_gene: TRBJ1-2; d_gene: TRBD1; v_gene: TRBV7-3; CDR3nt: TGTGCCAGCAGCCCCGACCCGGACAGGGGGCGATCTGGCTACACCTTC; CDR3aa: CASSPDPDRGRSGYTF
abundance: .; j_gene: TRBJ2-5; d_gene: TRBD1; v_gene: TRBV11-2; CDR3nt: TGTGCCAGCAGCACTGGACAGGGGGTGTTTCAAGAGACCCAGTACTTC; CDR3aa: CASSTGQGVFQETQYF
abundance: .; j_gene: TRBJ1-5; d_gene: .; v_gene: TRBV6-1; CDR3nt: TGTGCCAGCAGTGAAATTATTAGGACATTTAGCAATCAGCCCCAGCATTTT; CDR3aa: CASSEIIRTFSNQPQHF
abundance: .; j_gene: TRBJ1-1; d_gene: .; v_gene: TRBV6-6; CDR3nt: TGTGCCAGCAGTTATCAGGTAATGAACACTGAAGCTTTCTTT; CDR3aa: CASSYQVMNTEAFF
abundance: .; j_gene: TRBJ1-2; d_gene: .; v_gene: TRBV7-2; CDR3nt: TGTGCCAGCAGCTTAGCTTTGAGAGGGGGCTACACCTTC; CDR3aa: CASSLALRGGYTF
abundance: .; j_gene: TRBJ2-3; d_gene: .; v_gene: TRBV5-1; CDR3nt: TGCGCCAGCAGCTTGCAACAGGGACCCACAAATACGCAGTATTTT; CDR3aa: CASSLQQGPTNTQYF
abundance: .; j_gene: TRBJ2-3; d_gene: TRBD2; v_gene: TRBV14; CDR3nt: TGTGCCAGCAGCCATCTAGCGGGGGCCTCCAGCACAGATACGCAGTATTTT; CDR3aa: CASSHLAGASSTDTQYF
abundance: once; j_gene: TRBJ1-3; d_gene: .; v_gene: TRBV5-1; CDR3nt: TGCGCCAGCAGCGAGCCCTCGGACACCATATATTTT; CDR3aa: CASSEPSDTIYF
abundance: .; j_gene: TRBJ2-6; d_gene: .; v_gene: TRBV5-1; CDR3nt: TGCGCCAGCAGTGTTGACTCTGGGGCCAACGTCCTGACTTTC; CDR3aa: CASSVDSGANVLTF
abundance: .; j_gene: TRBJ2-3; d_gene: .; v_gene: TRBV7-3; CDR3nt: TGTGCCAGCAGCTTAGTTCAGGTGACCGCAGATACGCAGTATTTT; CDR3aa: CASSLVQVTADTQYF
abundance: .; j_gene: TRBJ1-2; d_gene: TRBD1; v_gene: TRBV9; CDR3nt: TGTGCCAGCAGCGAGACAGGGGGCGCGAAGGGCTACACCTTC; CDR3aa: CASSETGGAKGYTF
abundance: .; j_gene: TRBJ1-2; d_gene: .; v_gene: TRBV2; CDR3nt: TGTGCCAGCAGTGAAGGCAGAAACTATGGCTACACCTTC; CDR3aa: CASSEGRNYGYTF
abundance: .; j_gene: TRBJ1-1; d_gene: .; v_gene: TRBV11-2; CDR3nt: TGTGCCAGCAGCTTAGATCCAGCTGGGTTCACTGAAGCTTTCTTT; CDR3aa: CASSLDPAGFTEAFF
abundance: .; j_gene: TRBJ2-7; d_gene: .; v_gene: TRBV28; CDR3nt: TGTGCCAGCTCTCAGGGGCCCTACGAGCAGTACTTC; CDR3aa: CASSQGPYEQYF
abundance: .; j_gene: TRBJ1-1; d_gene: .; v_gene: TRBV27; CDR3nt: TGTGCCAGCAGTTTATCGATCCGCTTTGAAGCTTTCTTT; CDR3aa: CASSLSIRFEAFF
abundance: few; j_gene: TRBJ1-1; d_gene: .; v_gene: TRBV6-1; CDR3nt: TGTGCCAGCAGTAGAACACTGGATGGCACTGAAGCTTTCTTT; CDR3aa: CASSRTLDGTEAFF
abundance: .; j_gene: TRBJ2-7; d_gene: .; v_gene: TRBV2; CDR3nt: TGTGCCAGCAGGACCGAAGTCTGGGAGGAGCAGTACTTC; CDR3aa: CASRTEVWEEQYF
abundance: few; j_gene: TRBJ2-7; d_gene: TRBD1; v_gene: TRBV9; CDR3nt: TGTGCCAGCAGCGTCACAGGGGGCAGCTACGAGCAGTACTTC; CDR3aa: CASSVTGGSYEQYF
abundance: .; j_gene: TRBJ1-1; d_gene: .; v_gene: TRBV19; CDR3nt: TGTGCCGTTTCAACGACGGTGAACACTGAAGCTTTCTTT; CDR3aa: CAVSTTVNTEAFF
abundance: .; j_gene: TRBJ2-1; d_gene: TRBD2; v_gene: TRBV29-1; CDR3nt: TGCAGCGTTTCCACTAGCGGTACCTACAATGAGCAGTTCTTC; CDR3aa: CSVSTSGTYNEQFF
abundance: .; j_gene: TRBJ2-7; d_gene: .; v_gene: TRBV11-3; CDR3nt: TGTGCCAGCCGGGGGCGCTCCTACGAGCAGTACTTC; CDR3aa: CASRGRSYEQYF
abundance: .; j_gene: TRBJ1-3; d_gene: .; v_gene: TRBV11-3; CDR3nt: TGTGCCAGCAGCTTGGTGGACAGCGGAAACACCATATATTTT; CDR3aa: CASSLVDSGNTIYF
abundance: medium-sized; j_gene: TRBJ1-1; d_gene: .; v_gene: TRBV7-2; CDR3nt: TGTGCCAGCAGCTCGGACGGATTTTCGGTGTGGTTT; CDR3aa: CASSSDGFSVWF
abundance: once; j_gene: TRBJ2-5; d_gene: TRBD2; v_gene: TRBV7-2; CDR3nt: TGTGCCAGCAGCTGGGGACTAGCGGGACACGAGACCCAGTACTTC; CDR3aa: CASSWGLAGHETQYF
abundance: .; j_gene: TRBJ2-2; d_gene: TRBD1; v_gene: TRBV14; CDR3nt: TGTGCCAGCAGCCAAGAGACAGGGGCCACCGGGGAGCTGTTTTTT; CDR3aa: CASSQETGATGELFF
abundance: .; j_gene: TRBJ2-7; d_gene: .; v_gene: TRBV10-3; CDR3nt: TGTGCCATCAGTGAAGAGGGGCGGGACGAGCAGTACTTC; CDR3aa: CAISEEGRDEQYF
abundance: .; j_gene: TRBJ2-2; d_gene: .; v_gene: TRBV7-8; CDR3nt: TGTGCCAGCAGCTCCCAAACGAGAGGGATCGCCGGGGAGCTGTTTTTT; CDR3aa: CASSSQTRGIAGELFF
abundance: .; j_gene: TRBJ1-3; d_gene: .; v_gene: TRBV7-2; CDR3nt: TGTGCCAGCAGCCGAGGGAAGGGAAACACCATATATTTT; CDR3aa: CASSRGKGNTIYF
abundance: .; j_gene: TRBJ2-7; d_gene: TRBD2; v_gene: TRBV5-4; CDR3nt: TGTGCCAGCAGCTCGACTAGCGGGAGTAGCGAGCAGTACTTC; CDR3aa: CASSSTSGSSEQYF
abundance: .; j_gene: TRBJ2-1; d_gene: .; v_gene: TRBV28; CDR3nt: TGTGCCAGCAGTTGGGGGACCGCTAAGCAGTTCTTC; CDR3aa: CASSWGTAKQFF
abundance: .; j_gene: TRBJ1-2; d_gene: .; v_gene: TRBV6-4; CDR3nt: TGTGCCAGCAGTGACCCGCAAAGTCTTAACTATGGCTACACCTTC; CDR3aa: CASSDPQSLNYGYTF
abundance: .; j_gene: TRBJ1-1; d_gene: TRBD1; v_gene: TRBV27; CDR3nt: TGTGCCAGCAATTCTGTGACAGGGTTGAACACTGAAGCTTTCTTT; CDR3aa: CASNSVTGLNTEAFF
abundance: .; j_gene: TRBJ2-1; d_gene: .; v_gene: TRBV9; CDR3nt: TGTGCCAGCAGCGTAAGGCAGGGGACCCCCAATGAGCAGTTCTTC; CDR3aa: CASSVRQGTPNEQFF
abundance: .; j_gene: TRBJ2-5; d_gene: TRBD1; v_gene: TRBV9; CDR3nt: TGTGCCAGCTCCCCCGGGACAGGGCTTGGAGAGCAGTACTTC; CDR3aa: CASSPGTGLGEQYF
abundance: once; j_gene: TRBJ1-5; d_gene: .; v_gene: TRBV18; CDR3nt: TGTGCCAGCTCGCCTGACCCCGGGTGGGGTCAGCCCCAGCATTTT; CDR3aa: CASSPDPGWGQPQHF
abundance: few; j_gene: TRBJ1-6; d_gene: .; v_gene: TRBV30; CDR3nt: TGTGCCTGGGGACCCGGTCATTCACCCCTCCACTTT; CDR3aa: CAWGPGHSPLHF
abundance: .; j_gene: TRBJ2-7; d_gene: .; v_gene: TRBV5-6; CDR3nt: TGTGCCAGCAGCTCCGCCTACGAGCAGTACTTC; CDR3aa: CASSSAYEQYF
abundance: .; j_gene: TRBJ1-2; d_gene: .; v_gene: TRBV7-9; CDR3nt: TGTGCCAGCAGCCTTGGGGGGGCCTATGGCTACACCTTC; CDR3aa: CASSLGGAYGYTF
abundance: once; j_gene: TRBJ1-2; d_gene: TRBD1; v_gene: TRBV5-1; CDR3nt: TGCGCCAGCAGGCCCGGGACAGGCCCTAACTATGGCTACACCTTC; CDR3aa: CASRPGTGPNYGYTF
abundance: .; j_gene: TRBJ2-2; d_gene: .; v_gene: TRBV19; CDR3nt: TGTGCCATAGAAGGGTTAACCGGGGAGCTGTTTTTT; CDR3aa: CAIEGLTGELFF
abundance: .; j_gene: TRBJ2-7; d_gene: TRBD2; v_gene: TRBV7-3; CDR3nt: TGTGCCAGCAGCTTAGCTAGCGGGGTCGCCTACGAGCAGTACTTC; CDR3aa: CASSLASGVAYEQYF
abundance: .; j_gene: TRBJ1-2; d_gene: .; v_gene: TRBV30; CDR3nt: TGTGCCTGGAGTAGAACAGGACGCTACTATGGCTACACCTTC; CDR3aa: CAWSRTGRYYGYTF
abundance: .; j_gene: TRBJ2-7; d_gene: TRBD1; v_gene: TRBV5-1; CDR3nt: TGCGCCAGCAGTTCGGGACAGGGGGCAGGGGAGCAGTACTTC; CDR3aa: CASSSGQGAGEQYF
abundance: .; j_gene: TRBJ1-2; d_gene: .; v_gene: TRBV5-5; CDR3nt: TGTGCCAGCAGCCCACTTGGGACGGACTATGGCTACACCTTC; CDR3aa: CASSPLGTDYGYTF
abundance: .; j_gene: TRBJ2-5; d_gene: TRBD2; v_gene: TRBV6-5; CDR3nt: TGTGCCAGCAGGCTTGCGGGGGGGCGCGTGGAGACCCAGTACTTC; CDR3aa: CASRLAGGRVETQYF
abundance: .; j_gene: TRBJ2-1; d_gene: TRBD2; v_gene: TRBV9; CDR3nt: TGTGCCAGCAGTCGTTTAGCGGGAGGCGGGGATGAGCAGTTCTTC; CDR3aa: CASSRLAGGGDEQFF
abundance: .; j_gene: TRBJ2-7; d_gene: .; v_gene: TRBV28; CDR3nt: TGTGCCAGCAGTAGTCTGGGACTTACGAAGTACGAGCAGTACTTC; CDR3aa: CASSSLGLTKYEQYF
abundance: once; j_gene: TRBJ2-7; d_gene: TRBD1; v_gene: TRBV7-3; CDR3nt: TGTGCCAGCAGGGAGACAGGGATCTGTGTGTTCGGGGAAGTCCTTTACGAGCAGTACTTC; CDR3aa: CASRETGICVFGEVLYEQYF
abundance: .; j_gene: TRBJ1-5; d_gene: .; v_gene: TRBV7-3; CDR3nt: TGTGCCAGCAGCCTGGGGGCAGGGCAGCCCCAGCATTTT; CDR3aa: CASSLGAGQPQHF
abundance: .; j_gene: TRBJ1-4; d_gene: .; v_gene: TRBV30; CDR3nt: TGTGCCTGGAGTGTATCCTTTGGAGGGAACGAACTGTTTTTT; CDR3aa: CAWSVSFGGNELFF
abundance: few; j_gene: TRBJ2-1; d_gene: .; v_gene: TRBV7-7; CDR3nt: TGTGCTAGCAGCCGGGGACGGACTTCCTACAATGAGCAGTTCTTC; CDR3aa: CASSRGRTSYNEQFF
abundance: .; j_gene: TRBJ2-7; d_gene: .; v_gene: TRBV6-1; CDR3nt: TGTGCCAGCAGTGAAACCCTCTGGAGGGGGGCCCACTACGAGCAGTACTTC; CDR3aa: CASSETLWRGAHYEQYF
abundance: .; j_gene: TRBJ1-6; d_gene: .; v_gene: TRBV30; CDR3nt: TGTGCCTGGACAGGGAGCTCCTATAATTCACCCCTCCACTTT; CDR3aa: CAWTGSSYNSPLHF
abundance: .; j_gene: TRBJ2-2; d_gene: .; v_gene: TRBV28; CDR3nt: TGTGCCAGCAAAGTTTTAGAGGGGCGCGACACCGGGGAGCTGTTTTTT; CDR3aa: CASKVLEGRDTGELFF
abundance: .; j_gene: TRBJ2-5; d_gene: .; v_gene: TRBV11-3; CDR3nt: TGTGCCAGCAGCTTAGATCCGGGAGTTCGCGAGACCCAGTACTTC; CDR3aa: CASSLDPGVRETQYF